This paragraph covers one T cell receptor beta chain sequence. It has no known antigen specificity. Per-base qualities were not stored, and no clone one base away is much larger. Taken from the germline V gene, the CDR1 and CDR2 loops are MNHEY and SVGAGI. The CDR3, from cysteine to phenylalanine, totals 14 residues. Left in the record is the CDR3 DNA by itself, 42 bases read in frame from the first base. V lost 4 bases and J lost 0 bases; the stretch between them is 6 bases long. The data were obtained in a study of control samples from healthy donors and cancer patients (dated by TCRdb to the early 2020s). The method behind the library was the immunoSEQ multiplex PCR assay. The immuneACCESS repertoire file appears here via TCRdb, limited to in-frame rearrangements. These files lack a portion of the clones; in checked studies, under half of the deficit traces to unresolved V genes, and the cause of the others is not known. The sample yields over 150,000 clones; over 90% were counted once. The ten top clones hold approximately 1% of the sample.

This receptor was taken from a woman aged 30 to 39 in good health. The V gene is TRBV6-5 and the J gene is TRBJ2-2, with an unclear D gene assignment. Sample: blood. The DNA reads as follows: TGTGCCAGCAGTTGGGCCTCGAACACCGGGGAGCTGTTTTTT. This sequence encodes CASSWASNTGELFF.